The 5 T cell receptor beta chains reported below all come from one sample, sequenced in a study of shared clonotypes between healthy human individuals. Naive CD8 cells comprised CD45RO-negative, CCR7-positively selected cells, excluding terminally differentiated effector memory CD45RA+ cells. Profiled with immunoSEQ multiplex PCR; TCRdb holds only in-frame clones, not every one. This table has hundreds of thousands of clones, 96% appearing once. The sequencing sample was made of naive CD8+ T cells sorted from blood. The receptor set was obtained from a woman aged 30 to 39 in good health.

The gene calls are TRBV2 and TRBJ2-7; maybe TRBD2 (6 bases). CDR3 length equals 13 residues. Germline V gene sequence: CDR1 SNHLY, CDR2 FYNNEI. Trimming shortened V by 4 bases and J by 6 bases, and 13 bases separated the two germline ends. CDR3 sequence: CASSAGTSSEQYF. The CDR3 region has the DNA TGTGCCAGCAGTGCCGGGACTTCATCCGAGCAGTACTTC.

The genes are TRBV10-3 and TRBJ1-3, with 12 bases matching TRBD1. The V segment lost 6 bases and the J segment 2 bases; nucleotides outside the gene matches: 20. The CDR3 loop spans 21 amino acids. The germline gives CDR1 ENHRY, CDR2 SYGVKD. CDR3 bases: TGTGCCATCAGGTTGAACCGGGACAGGGGGCTTGGAGATATACCTGGAAACACCATATATTTT. Its translation is CAIRLNRDRGLGDIPGNTIYF.

The chain employs TRBV27 and TRBJ2-7, with TRBD2 matching 11 bases. The trim removed 4 bases at V and 0 bases at J, leaving 5 bases unmatched. The V gene's germline CDR1 is MNHEY and CDR2 SMNVEV (reference sequence). The CDR3 is 16 residues long. CDR3: CASSSLAGGGSYEQYF. The CDR3 DNA reads as TGTGCCAGCAGTTCCTTAGCGGGAGGGGGCTCCTACGAGCAGTACTTC.

The chain couples TRBV28 to TRBJ2-7; TRBD2 aligns across 9 bases. Germline lookup yields CDR1 MDHEN and CDR2 SYDVKM. V dropped 5 bases and J dropped 0; count of bases not matched to a gene: 8. The CDR3 contains 16 residues. The CDR3 sequence is CASSPPPSGVSYEQYF. CDR3 bases: TGTGCCAGCAGTCCTCCCCCTAGCGGGGTCTCCTACGAGCAGTACTTC.

The rearrangement uses TRBV29-1 and TRBJ2-1; no definite D call. CDR3 length: 14 residues. CDR1 and CDR2 from the germline V gene are SQVTM and ANQGSEA. Deletions cut 1 base from V and 6 bases from J, with 13 bases between. The DNA of the CDR3 is TGCAGCGTTGAAGGGACCATTCGAAGCAATGAGCAGTTCTTC. This translates into CSVEGTIRSNEQFF.